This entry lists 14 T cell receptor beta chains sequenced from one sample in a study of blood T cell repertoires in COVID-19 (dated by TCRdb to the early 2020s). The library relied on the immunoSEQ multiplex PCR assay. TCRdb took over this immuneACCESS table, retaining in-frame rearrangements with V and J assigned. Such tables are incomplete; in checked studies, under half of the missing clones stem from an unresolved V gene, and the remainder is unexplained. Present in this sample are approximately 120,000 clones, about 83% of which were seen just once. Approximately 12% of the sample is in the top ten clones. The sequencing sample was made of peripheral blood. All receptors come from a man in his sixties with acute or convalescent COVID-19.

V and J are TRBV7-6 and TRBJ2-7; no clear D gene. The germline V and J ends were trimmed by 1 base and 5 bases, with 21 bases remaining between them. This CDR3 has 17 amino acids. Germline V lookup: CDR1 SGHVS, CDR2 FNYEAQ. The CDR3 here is CASSLGRSGNALNEQYF. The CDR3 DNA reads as TGTGCCAGCAGCTTAGGTCGGTCAGGAAACGCCTTGAACGAGCAGTACTTC.

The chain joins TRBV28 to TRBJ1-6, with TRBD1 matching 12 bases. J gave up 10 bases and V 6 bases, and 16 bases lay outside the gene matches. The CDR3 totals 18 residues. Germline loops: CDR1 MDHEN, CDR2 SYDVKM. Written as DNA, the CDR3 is TGTGCCAGCAGGCATCCGCCGGGACAGGGGGCCGAGAGATCACCCCTCCACTTT. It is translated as CASRHPPGQGAERSPLHF. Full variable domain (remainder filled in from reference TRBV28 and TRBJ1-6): DVKVTQSSRYLVKRTGEKVFLECVQDMDHENMFWYRQDPGLGLRLIYFSYDVKMKEKGDIPEGYSVSREKKERFSLILESASTNQTSMYLCASRHPPGQGAERSPLHFGNGTRLTVT.

The CDR3: CASSLALGTANEKLFF. DNA of the CDR3: TGCGCCAGCAGCTTGGCCCTAGGGACAGCGAATGAAAAACTGTTTTTT. The V and J genes are TRBV5-1 and TRBJ1-4; 7 bases map to TRBD1. Germline CDR1 reads SGHRS; CDR2 reads YFSETQ. The CDR3 extends over 16 amino acids. V lost 0 bases and J lost 5; bases outside the gene matches: 7.

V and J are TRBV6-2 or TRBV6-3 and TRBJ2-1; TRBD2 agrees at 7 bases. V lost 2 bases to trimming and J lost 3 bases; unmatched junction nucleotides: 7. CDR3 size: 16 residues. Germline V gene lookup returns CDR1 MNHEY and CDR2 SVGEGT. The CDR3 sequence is CASSYRGSSGYNEQFF. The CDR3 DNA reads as TGTGCCAGCAGTTACCGAGGCTCTAGCGGCTACAATGAGCAGTTCTTC.

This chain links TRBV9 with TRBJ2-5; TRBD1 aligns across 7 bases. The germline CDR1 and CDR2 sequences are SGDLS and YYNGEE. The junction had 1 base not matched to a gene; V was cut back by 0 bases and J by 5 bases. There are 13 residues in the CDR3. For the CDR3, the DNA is TGTGCCAGCAGCGTAGGGACAGGCGAGACCCAGTACTTC. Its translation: CASSVGTGETQYF.

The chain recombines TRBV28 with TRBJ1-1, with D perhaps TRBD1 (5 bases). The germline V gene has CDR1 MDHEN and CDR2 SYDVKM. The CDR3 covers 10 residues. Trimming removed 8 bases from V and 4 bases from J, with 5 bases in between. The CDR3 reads CASQGTEAFF. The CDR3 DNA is TGTGCCAGCCAGGGCACTGAAGCTTTCTTT.

The chain's CDR3 is CATSGAGGPADTQYF. The CDR3 DNA is TGTGCCACCAGCGGAGCGGGAGGGCCAGCAGATACGCAGTATTTT. J is TRBJ2-3 and V is TRBV15; 10 bases map to TRBD2. V lost 5 bases and J lost 4; bases outside the gene matches: 6. CDR3 length: 15 residues. Germline CDR1 reads LNHNV; CDR2 reads YYDKDF (reference sequence).

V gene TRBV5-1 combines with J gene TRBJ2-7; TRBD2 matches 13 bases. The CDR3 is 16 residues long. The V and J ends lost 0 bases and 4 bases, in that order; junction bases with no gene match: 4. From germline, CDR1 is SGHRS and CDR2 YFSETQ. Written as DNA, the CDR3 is TGCGCCAGCAGCTTGGCCCCGGGACTAGCGGGGTACGAGCAGTACTTC. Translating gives CASSLAPGLAGYEQYF.

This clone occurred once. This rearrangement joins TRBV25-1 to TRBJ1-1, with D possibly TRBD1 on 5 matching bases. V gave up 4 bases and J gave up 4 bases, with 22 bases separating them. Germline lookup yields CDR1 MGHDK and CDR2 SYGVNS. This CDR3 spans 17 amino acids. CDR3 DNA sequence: TGTGCCAGCAGTGCTAGCAGGGCCGCGGGGGTTGCCACTGAAGCTTTCTTT. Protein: CASSASRAAGVATEAFF.

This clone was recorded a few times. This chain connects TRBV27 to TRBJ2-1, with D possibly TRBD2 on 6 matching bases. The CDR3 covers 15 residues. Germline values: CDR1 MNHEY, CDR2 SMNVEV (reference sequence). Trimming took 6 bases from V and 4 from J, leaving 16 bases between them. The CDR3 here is CASSLLNRGYNEQFF. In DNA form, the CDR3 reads TGTGCCAGCAGCCTATTAAATCGGGGGTACAATGAGCAGTTCTTC.

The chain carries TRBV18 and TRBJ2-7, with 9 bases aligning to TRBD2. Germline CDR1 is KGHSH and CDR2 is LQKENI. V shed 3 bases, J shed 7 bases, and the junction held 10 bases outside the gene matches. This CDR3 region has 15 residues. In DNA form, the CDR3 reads TGTGCCAGCTCACCGACGAGCGGGAGGTCGGGAGAGCAGTACTTC. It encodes CASSPTSGRSGEQYF.

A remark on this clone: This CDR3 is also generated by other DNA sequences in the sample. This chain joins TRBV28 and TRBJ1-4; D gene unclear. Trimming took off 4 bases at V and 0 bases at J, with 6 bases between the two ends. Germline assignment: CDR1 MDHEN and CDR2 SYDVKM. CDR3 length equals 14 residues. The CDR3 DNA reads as TGTGCCAGCAGTTCACCAGCAACTAATGAAAAACTGTTTTTT. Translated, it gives CASSSPATNEKLFF.

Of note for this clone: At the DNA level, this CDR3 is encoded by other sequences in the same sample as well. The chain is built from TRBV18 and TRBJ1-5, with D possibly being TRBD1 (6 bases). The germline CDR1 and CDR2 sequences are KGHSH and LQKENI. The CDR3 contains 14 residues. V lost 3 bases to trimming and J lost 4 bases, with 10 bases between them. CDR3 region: CASSPDRLNQPQHF. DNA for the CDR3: TGTGCCAGCTCACCCGACAGGCTTAATCAGCCCCAGCATTTT.

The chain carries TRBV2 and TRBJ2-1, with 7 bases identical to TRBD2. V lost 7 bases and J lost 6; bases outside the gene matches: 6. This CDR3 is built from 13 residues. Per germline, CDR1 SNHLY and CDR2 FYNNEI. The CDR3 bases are TGTGCCAGCAACCGTGCTAGCGGCAATGAGCAGTTCTTC. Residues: CASNRASGNEQFF. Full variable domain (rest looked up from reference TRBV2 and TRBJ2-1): EPEVTQTPSHQVTQMGQEVILRCVPISNHLYFYWYRQILGQKVEFLVSFYNNEISEKSEIFDDQFSVERPDGSNFTLKIRSTKLEDSAMYFCASNRASGNEQFFGPGTRLTVL.